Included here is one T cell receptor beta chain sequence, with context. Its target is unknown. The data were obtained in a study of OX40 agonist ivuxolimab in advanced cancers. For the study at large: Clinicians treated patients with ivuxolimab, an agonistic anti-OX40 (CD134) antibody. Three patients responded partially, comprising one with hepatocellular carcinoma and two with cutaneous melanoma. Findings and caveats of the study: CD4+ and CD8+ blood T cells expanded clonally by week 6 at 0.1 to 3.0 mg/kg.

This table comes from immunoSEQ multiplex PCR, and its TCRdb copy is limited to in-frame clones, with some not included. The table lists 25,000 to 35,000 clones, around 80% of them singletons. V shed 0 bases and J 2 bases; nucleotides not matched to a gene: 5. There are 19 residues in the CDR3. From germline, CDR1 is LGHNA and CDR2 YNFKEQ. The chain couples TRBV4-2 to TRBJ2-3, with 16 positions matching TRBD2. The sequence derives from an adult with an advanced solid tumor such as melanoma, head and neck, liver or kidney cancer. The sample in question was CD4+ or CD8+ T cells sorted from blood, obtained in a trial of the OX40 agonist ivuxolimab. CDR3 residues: CASSQEVGTSGGVTDTQYF. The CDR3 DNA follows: TGTGCCAGCAGCCAAGAAGTTGGGACTAGCGGGGGGGTCACAGATACGCAGTATTTT.